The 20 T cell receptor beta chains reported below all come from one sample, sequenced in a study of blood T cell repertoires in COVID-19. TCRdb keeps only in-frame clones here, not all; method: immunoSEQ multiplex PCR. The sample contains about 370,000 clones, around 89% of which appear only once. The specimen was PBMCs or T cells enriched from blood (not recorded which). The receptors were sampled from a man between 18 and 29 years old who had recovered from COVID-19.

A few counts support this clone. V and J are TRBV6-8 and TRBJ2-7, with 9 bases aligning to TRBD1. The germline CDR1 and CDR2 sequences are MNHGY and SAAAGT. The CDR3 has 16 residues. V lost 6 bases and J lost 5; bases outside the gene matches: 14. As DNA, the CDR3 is TGTGCCAGCAGCATGAACTCGGGACAGGGTAGCCACGAGCAGTACTTC. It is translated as CASSMNSGQGSHEQYF.

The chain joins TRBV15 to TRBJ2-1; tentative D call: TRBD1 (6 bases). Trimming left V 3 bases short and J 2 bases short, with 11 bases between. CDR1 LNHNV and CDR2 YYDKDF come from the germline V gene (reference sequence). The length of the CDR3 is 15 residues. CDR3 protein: CATSRGQQAYNEQFF. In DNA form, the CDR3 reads TGTGCCACCAGCAGGGGACAACAAGCCTACAATGAGCAGTTCTTC.

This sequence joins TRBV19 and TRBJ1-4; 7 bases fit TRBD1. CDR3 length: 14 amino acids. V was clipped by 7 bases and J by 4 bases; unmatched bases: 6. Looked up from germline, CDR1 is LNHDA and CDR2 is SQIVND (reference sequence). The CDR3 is CASMLRQGNEKLFF. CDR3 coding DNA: TGTGCCAGTATGTTACGACAGGGTAATGAAAAACTGTTTTTT.

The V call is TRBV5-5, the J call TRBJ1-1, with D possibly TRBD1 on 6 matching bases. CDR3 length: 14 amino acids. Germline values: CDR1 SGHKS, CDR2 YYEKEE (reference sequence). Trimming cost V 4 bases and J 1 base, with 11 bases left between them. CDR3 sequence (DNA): TGTGCCAGCAGCCCCGGACAGACGAACACTGAAGCTTTCTTT. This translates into CASSPGQTNTEAFF.

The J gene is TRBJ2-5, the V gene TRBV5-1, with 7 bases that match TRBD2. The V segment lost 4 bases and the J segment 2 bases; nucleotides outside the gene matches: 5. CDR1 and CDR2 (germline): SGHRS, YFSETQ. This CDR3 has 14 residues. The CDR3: CASSDPSGQETQYF. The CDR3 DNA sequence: TGCGCCAGCAGCGACCCTAGCGGACAAGAGACCCAGTACTTC.

The CDR3 loop is CASSYLGGSGGEQYF. The CDR3 coding sequence is TGTGCCAGCAGTTACCTGGGGGGGAGCGGAGGAGAGCAGTACTTC. The J gene is TRBJ2-7, the V gene TRBV6-6; TRBD2 agrees at 7 bases. The V gene's germline CDR1 is MNHNY and CDR2 SVGAGI (reference sequence). V shed 2 bases, J shed 7 bases, and the junction held 11 bases outside the gene matches. The CDR3 has 15 residues.

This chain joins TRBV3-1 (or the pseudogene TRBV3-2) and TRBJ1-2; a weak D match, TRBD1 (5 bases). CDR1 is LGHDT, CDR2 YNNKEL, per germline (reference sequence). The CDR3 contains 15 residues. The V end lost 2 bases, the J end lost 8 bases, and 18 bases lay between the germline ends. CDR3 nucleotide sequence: TGTGCCAGCAGCCAAACCCGGGGGAGTCTCTTAGGCTACACCTTC. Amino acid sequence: CASSQTRGSLLGYTF.

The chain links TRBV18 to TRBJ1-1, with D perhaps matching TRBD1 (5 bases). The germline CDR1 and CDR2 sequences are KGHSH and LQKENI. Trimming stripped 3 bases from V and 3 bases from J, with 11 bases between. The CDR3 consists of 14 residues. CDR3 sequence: CASSPLRVDTEAFF. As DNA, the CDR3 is TGTGCCAGCTCACCCCTCAGGGTTGACACTGAAGCTTTCTTT.

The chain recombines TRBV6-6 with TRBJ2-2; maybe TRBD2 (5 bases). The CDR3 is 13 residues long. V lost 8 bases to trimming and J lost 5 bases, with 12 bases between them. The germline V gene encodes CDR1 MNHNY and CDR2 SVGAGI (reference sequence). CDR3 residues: CASGRDNTGELFF. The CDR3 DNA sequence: TGTGCCAGCGGCCGGGATAATACCGGGGAGCTGTTTTTT.

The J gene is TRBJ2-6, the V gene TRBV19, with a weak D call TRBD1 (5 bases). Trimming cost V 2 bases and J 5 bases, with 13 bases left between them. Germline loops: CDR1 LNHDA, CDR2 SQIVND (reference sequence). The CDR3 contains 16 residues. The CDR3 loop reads CASSILLQARANVLTF. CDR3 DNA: TGTGCCAGTAGTATATTGTTACAGGCAAGGGCCAACGTCCTGACTTTC.

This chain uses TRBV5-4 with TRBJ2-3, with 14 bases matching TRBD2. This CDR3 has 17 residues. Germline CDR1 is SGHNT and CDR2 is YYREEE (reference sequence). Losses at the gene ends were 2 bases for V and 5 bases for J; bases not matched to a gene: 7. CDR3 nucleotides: TGTGCCAGCAGCTTTCTGACTAGCGGGGGGGCCGGAGATACGCAGTATTTT. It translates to CASSFLTSGGAGDTQYF.

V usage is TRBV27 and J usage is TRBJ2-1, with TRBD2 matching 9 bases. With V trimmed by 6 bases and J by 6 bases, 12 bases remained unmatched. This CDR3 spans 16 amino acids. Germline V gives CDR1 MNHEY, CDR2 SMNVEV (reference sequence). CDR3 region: CASSRISGRPRNEQFF. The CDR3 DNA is TGTGCCAGCAGCAGAATTAGCGGGAGACCTCGCAATGAGCAGTTCTTC.

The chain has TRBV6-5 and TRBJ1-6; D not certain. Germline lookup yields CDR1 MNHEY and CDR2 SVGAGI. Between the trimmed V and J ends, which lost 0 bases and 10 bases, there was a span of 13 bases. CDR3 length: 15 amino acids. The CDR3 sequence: CASSYSRLGDSPLHF. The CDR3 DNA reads TGTGCCAGCAGTTACTCCCGATTGGGAGACTCACCCCTCCACTTT.

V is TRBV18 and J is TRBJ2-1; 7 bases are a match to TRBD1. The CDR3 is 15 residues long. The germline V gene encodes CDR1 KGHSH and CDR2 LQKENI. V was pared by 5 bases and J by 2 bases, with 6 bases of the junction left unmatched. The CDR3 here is CASSVDRQTYNEQFF. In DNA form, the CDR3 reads TGTGCCAGCTCAGTGGACAGGCAAACCTACAATGAGCAGTTCTTC.

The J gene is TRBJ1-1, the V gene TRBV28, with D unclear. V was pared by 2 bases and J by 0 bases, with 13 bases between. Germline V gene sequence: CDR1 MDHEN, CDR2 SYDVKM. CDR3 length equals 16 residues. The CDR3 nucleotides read TGTGCCAGCAGTTTAGATTCGGTTCAGGTGAACACTGAAGCTTTCTTT. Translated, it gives CASSLDSVQVNTEAFF.

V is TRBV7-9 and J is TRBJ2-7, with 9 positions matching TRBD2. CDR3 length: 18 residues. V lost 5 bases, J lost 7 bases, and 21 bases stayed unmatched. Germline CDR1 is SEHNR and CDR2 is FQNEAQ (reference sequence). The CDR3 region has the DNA TGTGCCAGCAGCACTCCCCTGGGGCTTATAGCGGGAGCCTCAGAGCAGTACTTC. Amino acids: CASSTPLGLIAGASEQYF.

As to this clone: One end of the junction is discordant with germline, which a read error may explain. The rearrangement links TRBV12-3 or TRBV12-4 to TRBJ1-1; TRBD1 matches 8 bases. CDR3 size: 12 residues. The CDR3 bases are TGTGCCAGCAGCCACCCGACAGGGGAAGGTTTCTTT. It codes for CASSHPTGEGFF.

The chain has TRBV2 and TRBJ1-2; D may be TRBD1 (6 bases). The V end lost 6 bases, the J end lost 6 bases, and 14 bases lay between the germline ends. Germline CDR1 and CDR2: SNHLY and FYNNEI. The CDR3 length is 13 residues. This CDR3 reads CASSATGDDGYTF. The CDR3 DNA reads TGTGCCAGCAGCGCGACAGGAGACGATGGCTACACCTTC.

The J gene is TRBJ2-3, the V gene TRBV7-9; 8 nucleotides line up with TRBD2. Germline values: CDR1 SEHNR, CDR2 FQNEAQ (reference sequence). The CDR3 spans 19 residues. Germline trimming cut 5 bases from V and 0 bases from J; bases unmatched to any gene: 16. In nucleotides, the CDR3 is TGTGCCAGCAGCCCCTCCCGAGCGGGGGAGCCCCCTAGCACAGATACGCAGTATTTT. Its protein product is CASSPSRAGEPPSTDTQYF.

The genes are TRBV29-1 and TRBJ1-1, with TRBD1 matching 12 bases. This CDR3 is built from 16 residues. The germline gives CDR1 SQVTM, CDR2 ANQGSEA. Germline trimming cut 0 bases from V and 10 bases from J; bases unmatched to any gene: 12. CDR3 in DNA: TGCAGCGTTGAAGATCCCAGCGGGGACAGGGGGCTGGCAGCTTTCTTT. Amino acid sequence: CSVEDPSGDRGLAAFF. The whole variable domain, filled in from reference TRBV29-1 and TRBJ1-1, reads SAVISQKPSRDICQRGTSLTIQCQVDSQVTMMFWYRQQPGQSLTLIATANQGSEATYESGFVIDKFPISRPNLTFSTLTVSNMSPEDSSIYLCSVEDPSGDRGLAAFFGQGTRLTVV.